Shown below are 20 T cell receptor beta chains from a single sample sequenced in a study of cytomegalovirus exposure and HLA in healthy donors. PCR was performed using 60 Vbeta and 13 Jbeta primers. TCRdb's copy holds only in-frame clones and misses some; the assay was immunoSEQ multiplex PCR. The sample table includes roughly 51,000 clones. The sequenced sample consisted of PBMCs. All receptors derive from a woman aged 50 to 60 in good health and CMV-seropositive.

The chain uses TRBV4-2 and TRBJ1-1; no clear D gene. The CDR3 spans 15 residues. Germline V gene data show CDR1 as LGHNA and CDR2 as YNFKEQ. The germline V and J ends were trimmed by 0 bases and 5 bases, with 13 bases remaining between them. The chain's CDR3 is CASSQDRGLWTEAFF. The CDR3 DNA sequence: TGTGCCAGCAGCCAAGATAGAGGGCTTTGGACTGAAGCTTTCTTT.

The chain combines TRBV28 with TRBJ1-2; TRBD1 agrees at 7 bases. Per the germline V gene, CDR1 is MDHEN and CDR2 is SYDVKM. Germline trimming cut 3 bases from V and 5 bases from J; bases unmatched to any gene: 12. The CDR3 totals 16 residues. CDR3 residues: CASSFPLRQGVYGYTF. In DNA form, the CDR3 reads TGTGCCAGCAGTTTCCCCCTTCGACAGGGAGTGTATGGCTACACCTTC.

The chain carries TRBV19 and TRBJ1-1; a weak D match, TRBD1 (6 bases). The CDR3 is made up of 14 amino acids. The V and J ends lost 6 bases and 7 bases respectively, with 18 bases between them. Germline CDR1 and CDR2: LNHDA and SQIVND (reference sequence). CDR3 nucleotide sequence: TGTGCCAGTAGATCCCTAGACAGGCTCGGTGAAGCTTTCTTT. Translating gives CASRSLDRLGEAFF.

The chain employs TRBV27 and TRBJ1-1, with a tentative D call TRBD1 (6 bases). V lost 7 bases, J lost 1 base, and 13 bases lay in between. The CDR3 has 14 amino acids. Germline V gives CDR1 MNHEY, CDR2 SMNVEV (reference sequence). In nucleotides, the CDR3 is TGTGCCAGCATTCCGGCAGGGGCGAACACTGAAGCTTTCTTT. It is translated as CASIPAGANTEAFF.

DNA of the CDR3: TGCGCCAGCAGCCTCCGACTAGCGGGGCCCAGGGAGCAGTTCTTC. Translated, it gives CASSLRLAGPREQFF. This chain links TRBV5-1 with TRBJ2-1, with 11 bases lining up with TRBD2. The J segment lost 10 bases and the V segment lost 4 bases, leaving 10 bases of the junction unmatched. The CDR3 length is 15 residues. Germline V lookup: CDR1 SGHRS, CDR2 YFSETQ.

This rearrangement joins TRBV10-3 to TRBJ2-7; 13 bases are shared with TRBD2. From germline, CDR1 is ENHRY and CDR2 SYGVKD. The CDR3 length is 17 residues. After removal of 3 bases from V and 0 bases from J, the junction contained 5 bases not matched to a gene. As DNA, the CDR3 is TGTGCCATCAGTGAACTAGCGGGGGGGACGATCTCCTACGAGCAGTACTTC. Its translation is CAISELAGGTISYEQYF.

The DNA for the CDR3 is TGTGCCTGGGGTCACCAGGACAGAGTCTACGAGCAGTACTTC. This sequence encodes CAWGHQDRVYEQYF. This chain links TRBV30 with TRBJ2-7; a possible D gene is TRBD1 (6 bases). CDR3 length equals 14 residues. Trimming removed 5 bases at V and 3 bases at J, with 17 bases between. Per germline, CDR1 GTSNPN and CDR2 SVGIG (reference sequence).

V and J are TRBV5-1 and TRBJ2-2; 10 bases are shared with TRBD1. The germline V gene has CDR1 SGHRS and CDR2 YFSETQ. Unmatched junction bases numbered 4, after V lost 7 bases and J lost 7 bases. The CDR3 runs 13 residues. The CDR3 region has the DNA TGCGCCAGCCGGGACAGGGGTATCGGGGAGCTGTTTTTT. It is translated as CASRDRGIGELFF.

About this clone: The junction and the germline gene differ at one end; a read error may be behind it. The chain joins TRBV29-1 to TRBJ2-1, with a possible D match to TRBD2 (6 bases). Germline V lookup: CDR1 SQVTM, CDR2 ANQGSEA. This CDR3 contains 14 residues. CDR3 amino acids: CSARDWSSDNEQFF. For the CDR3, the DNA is TGCAGCGCTCGGGACTGGAGCTCCGACAATGAGCAGTTCTTC.

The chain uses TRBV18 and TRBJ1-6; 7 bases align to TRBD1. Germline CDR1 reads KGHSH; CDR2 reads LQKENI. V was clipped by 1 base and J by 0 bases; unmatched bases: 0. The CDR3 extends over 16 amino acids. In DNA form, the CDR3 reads TGTGCCAGCTCACCACAGGGGGCCTCCTATAATTCACCCCTCCACTTT. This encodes CASSPQGASYNSPLHF.

The CDR3 DNA reads TGTGCCAGCAGCGTAGTCCCCCGTAGCGGGGCGGACAATGAGCAGTTCTTC. It codes for CASSVVPRSGADNEQFF. The genes are TRBV9 and TRBJ2-1, with 8 bases lining up with TRBD2. V trimming: 0 bases; J trimming: 5 bases; junction bases outside the gene matches: 10. The CDR3 is made up of 17 amino acids. Germline V CDR1 and CDR2: SGDLS, YYNGEE.

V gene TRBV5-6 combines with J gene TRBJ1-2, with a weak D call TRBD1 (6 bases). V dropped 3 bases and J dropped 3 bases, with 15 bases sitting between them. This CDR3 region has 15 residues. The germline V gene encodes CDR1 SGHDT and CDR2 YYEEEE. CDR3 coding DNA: TGTGCCAGCAGCTCGGGGACATTCGTCTACTATGGCTACACCTTC. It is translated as CASSSGTFVYYGYTF.

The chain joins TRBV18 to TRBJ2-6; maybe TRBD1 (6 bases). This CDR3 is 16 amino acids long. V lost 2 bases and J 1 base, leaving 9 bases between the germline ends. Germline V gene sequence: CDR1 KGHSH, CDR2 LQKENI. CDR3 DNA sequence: TGTGCCAGCTCACCATTACAGGGTTCTGGGGCCAACGTCCTGACTTTC. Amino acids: CASSPLQGSGANVLTF.

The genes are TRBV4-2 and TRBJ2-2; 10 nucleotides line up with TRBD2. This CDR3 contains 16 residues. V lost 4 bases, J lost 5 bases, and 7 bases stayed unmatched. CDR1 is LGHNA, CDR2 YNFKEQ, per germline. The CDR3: CASSLRWTSGTGELFF. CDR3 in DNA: TGTGCCAGCAGCCTGAGGTGGACTAGCGGTACCGGGGAGCTGTTTTTT.

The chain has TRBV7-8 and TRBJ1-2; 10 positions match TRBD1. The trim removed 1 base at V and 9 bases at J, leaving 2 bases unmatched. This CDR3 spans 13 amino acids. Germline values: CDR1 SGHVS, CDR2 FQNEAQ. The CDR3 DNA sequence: TGTGCCAGCAGCTTAGTGGGACAGGGGCGCTACACCTTC. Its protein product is CASSLVGQGRYTF. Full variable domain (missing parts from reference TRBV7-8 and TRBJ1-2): GAGVSQSPRYKVAKRGQDVALRCDPISGHVSLFWYQQALGQGPEFLTYFQNEAQLDKSGLPSDRFFAERPEGSVSTLKIQRTQQEDSAVYLCASSLVGQGRYTFGSGTRLTVV.

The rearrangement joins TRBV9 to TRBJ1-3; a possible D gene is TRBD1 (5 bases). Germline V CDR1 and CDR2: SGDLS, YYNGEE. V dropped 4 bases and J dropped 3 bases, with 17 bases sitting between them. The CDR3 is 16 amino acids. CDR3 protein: CASSSADGGFGNTIYF. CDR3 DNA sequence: TGTGCCAGCAGCTCCGCGGACGGGGGATTTGGAAACACCATATATTTT.

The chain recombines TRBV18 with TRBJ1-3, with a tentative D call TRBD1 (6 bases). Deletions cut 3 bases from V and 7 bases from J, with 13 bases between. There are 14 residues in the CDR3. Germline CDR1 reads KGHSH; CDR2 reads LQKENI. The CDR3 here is CASSPQGLRNTIYF. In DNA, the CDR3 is TGTGCCAGCTCACCGCAGGGGCTTAGGAACACCATATATTTT.

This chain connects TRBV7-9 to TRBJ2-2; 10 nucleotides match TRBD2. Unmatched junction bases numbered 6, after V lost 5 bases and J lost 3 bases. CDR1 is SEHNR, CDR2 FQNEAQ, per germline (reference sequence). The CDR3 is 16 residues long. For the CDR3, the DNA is TGTGCCAGCAGCCCCCTTGGACTAGCGGACACCGGGGAGCTGTTTTTT. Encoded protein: CASSPLGLADTGELFF.

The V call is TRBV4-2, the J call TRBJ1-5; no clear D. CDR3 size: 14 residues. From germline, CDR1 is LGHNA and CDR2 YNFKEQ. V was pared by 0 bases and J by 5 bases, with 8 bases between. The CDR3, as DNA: TGTGCCAGCAGCCAAGAGGCCGGGGATCAGCCCCAGCATTTT. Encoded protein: CASSQEAGDQPQHF.

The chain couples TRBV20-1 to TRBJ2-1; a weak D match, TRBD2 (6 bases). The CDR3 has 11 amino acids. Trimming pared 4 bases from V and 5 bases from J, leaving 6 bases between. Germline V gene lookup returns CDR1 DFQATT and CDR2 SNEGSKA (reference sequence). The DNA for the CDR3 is TGCAGTGCTACGGGGGACAATGAGCAGTTCTTC. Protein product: CSATGDNEQFF.